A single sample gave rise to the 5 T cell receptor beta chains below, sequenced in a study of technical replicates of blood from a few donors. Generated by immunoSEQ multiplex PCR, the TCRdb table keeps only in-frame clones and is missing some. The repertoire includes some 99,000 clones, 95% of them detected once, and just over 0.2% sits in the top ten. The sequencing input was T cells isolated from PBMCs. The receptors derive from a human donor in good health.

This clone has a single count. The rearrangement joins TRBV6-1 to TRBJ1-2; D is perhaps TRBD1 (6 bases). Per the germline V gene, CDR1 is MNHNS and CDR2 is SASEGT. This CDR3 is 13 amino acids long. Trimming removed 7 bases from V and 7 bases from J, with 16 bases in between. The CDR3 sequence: CASNPTGFGGYTF. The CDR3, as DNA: TGTGCCAGCAATCCAACAGGGTTCGGTGGCTACACCTTC.

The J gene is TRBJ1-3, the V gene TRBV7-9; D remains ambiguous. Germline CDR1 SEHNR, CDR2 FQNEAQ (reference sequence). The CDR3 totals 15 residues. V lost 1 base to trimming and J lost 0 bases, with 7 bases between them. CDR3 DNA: TGTGCCAGCAGCTTAGGCACGGGCTCTGGAAACACCATATATTTT. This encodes CASSLGTGSGNTIYF.

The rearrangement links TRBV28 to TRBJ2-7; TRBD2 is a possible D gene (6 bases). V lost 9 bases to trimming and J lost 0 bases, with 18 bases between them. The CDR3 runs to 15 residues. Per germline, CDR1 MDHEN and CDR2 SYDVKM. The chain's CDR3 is CASTNGGVISYEQYF. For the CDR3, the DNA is TGTGCCAGTACCAATGGAGGGGTGATCTCCTACGAGCAGTACTTC.

CDR3 region: CASSFVDRTNYGYTF. The CDR3 DNA sequence: TGTGCCAGCAGCTTTGTGGACAGGACTAACTATGGCTACACCTTC. V gene TRBV5-6 combines with J gene TRBJ1-2; 7 bases fit TRBD1. The trim removed 2 bases at V and 0 bases at J, leaving 4 bases unmatched. This CDR3 has 15 amino acids. Germline CDR1 reads SGHDT; CDR2 reads YYEEEE.

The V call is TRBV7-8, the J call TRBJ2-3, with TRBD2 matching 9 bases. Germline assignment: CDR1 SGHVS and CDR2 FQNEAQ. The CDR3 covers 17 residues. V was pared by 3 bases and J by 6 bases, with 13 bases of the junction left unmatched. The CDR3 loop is CASSFDQGLASGDTQYF. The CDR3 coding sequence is TGTGCCAGCAGCTTCGATCAGGGACTAGCTTCCGGGGATACGCAGTATTTT.